One TCR beta chain is described in this entry. This sample stems from a study of blood T cell repertoires in COVID-19. At the level of the study: Collection of acute and convalescent COVID-19 samples took place in the United States, Italy and Spain. In each case, the material was cDNA or gDNA derived from T cells, B-cell-depleted T cells, or PBMCs.

Individuals aged about 18 to 95 years were recruited from 24 US areas. Cohorts were based on clinical histories the participants reported. Assay: immunoSEQ multiplex PCR; the TCRdb copy retains only in-frame clones and omits some. Here the sample spans around 130,000 clones, approximately 79% being singletons. The source material was PBMCs or T cells enriched from blood (not recorded which). The TCR sequence derives from a man in his forties or fifties with acute COVID-19.

CDR3 loop: CASSLGADPTDTQYF. CDR3 sequence (DNA): TGCGCCAGCAGCTTGGGAGCGGACCCCACAGATACGCAGTATTTT. The chain joins TRBV5-1 to TRBJ2-3; D possibly corresponds to TRBD2 (5 bases). V was pared by 0 bases and J by 2 bases, with 10 bases between. Germline values: CDR1 SGHRS, CDR2 YFSETQ. The CDR3 covers 15 residues. Using reference TRBV5-1 and TRBJ2-3 for the parts outside the CDR3, the full variable domain is KAGVTQTPRYLIKTRGQQVTLSCSPISGHRSVSWYQQTPGQGLQFLFEYFSETQRNKGNFPGRFSGRQFSNSRSEMNVSTLELGDSALYLCASSLGADPTDTQYFGPGTRLTVL.